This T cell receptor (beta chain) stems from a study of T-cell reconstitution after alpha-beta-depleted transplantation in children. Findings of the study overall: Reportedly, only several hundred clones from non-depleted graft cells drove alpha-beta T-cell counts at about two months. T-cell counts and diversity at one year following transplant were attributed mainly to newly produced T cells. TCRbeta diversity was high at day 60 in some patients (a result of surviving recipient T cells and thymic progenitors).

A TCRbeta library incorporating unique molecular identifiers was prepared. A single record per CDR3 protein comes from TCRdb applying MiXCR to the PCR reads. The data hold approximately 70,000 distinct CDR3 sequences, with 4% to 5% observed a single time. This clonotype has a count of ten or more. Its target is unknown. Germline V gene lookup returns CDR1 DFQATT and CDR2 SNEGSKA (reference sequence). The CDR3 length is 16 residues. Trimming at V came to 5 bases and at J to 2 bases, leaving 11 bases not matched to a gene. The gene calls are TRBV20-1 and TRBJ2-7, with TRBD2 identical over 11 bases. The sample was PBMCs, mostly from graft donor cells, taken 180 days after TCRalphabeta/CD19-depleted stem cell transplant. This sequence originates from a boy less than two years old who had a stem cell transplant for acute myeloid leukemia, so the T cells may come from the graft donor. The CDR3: CSARGGLAGGTYEQYF. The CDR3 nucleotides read TGCAGTGCTCGCGGCGGGCTAGCGGGGGGTACCTACGAGCAGTACTTC.